This TCR beta chain was identified during a study of control samples from healthy donors and cancer patients. Libraries were prepared by immunoSEQ multiplex PCR; TCRdb keeps only in-frame clonotypes and omits some of them. The data hold 100,000 to 150,000 clones, with around 90% observed a single time. With 9 bases removed from V and 6 bases from J, the gap between germline ends came to 25 bases. CDR3 size: 16 residues. Sequenced material: blood. The receptor was isolated from a man aged 18 to 35 in good health. The gene calls are TRBV23-1 and TRBJ2-3, with D hard to call. TRBV23-1 carries the ORF label, with uncertain function. The CDR3 loop is CARLSQVQPPPDTQYF. DNA of the CDR3: TGCGCCAGGCTCTCGCAGGTACAGCCCCCGCCGGATACGCAGTATTTT.